A selection of T cell receptor beta chains follows, all from one sample in a study of CD8 T cell repertoires and HIV-1 epitope variants. The antigens of these receptors remain unknown. Profiling relied on immunoSEQ multiplex PCR, and the TCRdb table lists in-frame clones only, not all of them. The sample lists some 6,000 clones, more than 55% seen once, with roughly 41% in the top ten. Sequencing was done on a sample of cultured CD8+ T cells derived from PBMCs. These receptor sequences come from a male donor with HIV. CDR3s include the opening cysteine and the closing phenylalanine or tryptophan. The order of the fields is CDR3 protein, CDR3 DNA, J gene, clone size, V gene, D gene. The D gene is left open where the match is weak. Only some rows state a clone size, as once, few, many or a class for expanded clones.

CASSDDRDDQPQHF TGTGCCAGTAGTGATGACAGGGACGATCAGCCCCAGCATTTT TRBJ1-5 NA TRBV19 TRBD1
CASSSTGGELFF TGTGCCAGCAGCTCGACGGGCGGGGAGCTGTTTTTT TRBJ2-2 few TRBV7-3 NA
CASSHNEQFF TGTGCCAGCAGCCACAATGAGCAGTTCTTC TRBJ2-1 NA TRBV7-9 NA
CASSSPETGFFGQYF TGTGCCAGCAGTTCCCCGGAGACTGGGTTCTTTGGGCAGTACTTC TRBJ2-7 NA TRBV27 NA
CASSLASGAGGLETQYF TGTGCCAGCAGCTTAGCCTCGGGAGCGGGAGGTCTGGAGACCCAGTACTTC TRBJ2-5 NA TRBV7-6 TRBD2
CASSSKDRDQETQYF TGTGCCAGCAGTTCGAAGGACAGGGACCAAGAGACCCAGTACTTC TRBJ2-5 NA TRBV28 TRBD1
CATSRDRGENTEAFF TGTGCCACCAGCAGAGATCGGGGCGAGAACACTGAAGCTTTCTTT TRBJ1-1 NA TRBV15 NA
CASSVDKGTGSGGNSPLHF TGTGCCAGCAGCGTAGACAAAGGGACAGGCTCTGGGGGGAATTCACCCCTCCACTTT TRBJ1-6 medium-sized TRBV9 TRBD1
CASSSAGTSGDVTDTQYF TGTGCCAGCAGCTCCGCTGGGACTAGCGGGGATGTGACAGATACGCAGTATTTT TRBJ2-3 few TRBV11-2 TRBD2
CASSDRESLNEQFF TGCGCCAGCTCGGACAGGGAATCCCTAAATGAGCAGTTCTTC TRBJ2-1 NA TRBV6-5 TRBD1
CASSYSGTGAAYEQYF TGTGCCAGCAGTTACTCGGGTACAGGGGCCGCCTACGAGCAGTACTTC TRBJ2-7 NA TRBV27 TRBD1
CASSLAGFGLNEQFF TGTGCCAGCAGCTTAGCAGGGTTCGGACTAAATGAGCAGTTCTTC TRBJ2-1 NA TRBV7-2 NA
CASGRQGVAGELFF TGTGCCAGCGGGAGACAGGGGGTAGCCGGGGAGCTGTTTTTT TRBJ2-2 once TRBV2 TRBD1
CASSAAQGGETQYF TGTGCCAGCAGCGCGGCACAGGGAGGGGAGACCCAGTACTTC TRBJ2-5 NA TRBV5-6 NA
CASSYSTGGNAEAFF TGTGCCAGCAGTTACTCGACAGGGGGCAACGCTGAAGCTTTCTTT TRBJ1-1 NA TRBV6-5 TRBD1
CATSRGQGAPGELFF TGTGCCACCAGCAGAGGACAGGGGGCACCCGGGGAGCTGTTTTTT TRBJ2-2 few TRBV15 TRBD1
CASSQDPPDLDYGYTF TGCGCCAGCAGCCAAGATCCCCCAGACTTGGACTATGGCTACACCTTC TRBJ1-2 NA TRBV5-5 NA
CASSPSRLAGGINEQFF TGTGCCAGCAGCCCATCCCGCCTAGCGGGGGGGATCAATGAGCAGTTCTTC TRBJ2-1 NA TRBV7-3 TRBD2
CASSISGGVEQFF TGTGCCAGTAGTATCTCAGGGGGCGTTGAGCAGTTCTTC TRBJ2-1 NA TRBV19 TRBD1
CASSATAGQAYEQYF TGTGCCAGCAGCGCGACCGCGGGTCAGGCCTACGAGCAGTACTTC TRBJ2-7 few TRBV9 NA
CASSPKETQYF TGTGCCAGCAGCCCGAAAGAGACCCAGTACTTC TRBJ2-5 NA TRBV7-2 NA
CASSGAGPLSYEQYF TGTGCCAGCAGTGGGGCAGGTCCCCTCTCCTACGAGCAGTACTTC TRBJ2-7 NA TRBV28 NA
CASSPGTQPYEQYF TGTGCCAGCAGCCCCGGGACTCAACCATACGAGCAGTACTTC TRBJ2-7 NA TRBV9 NA
CASSFGTSGTEQFF TGTGCCAGCAGCTTTGGGACTAGCGGGACAGAGCAGTTCTTC TRBJ2-1 NA TRBV7-9 TRBD2
CASTRDRGGTEAFF TGTGCCAGCACCCGGGATAGGGGGGGCACTGAAGCTTTCTTT TRBJ1-1 few TRBV28 NA
CASSESGDSGGTDTQYF TGTGCCAGCAGTGAATCGGGGGACTCGGGGGGCACAGATACGCAGTATTTT TRBJ2-3 once TRBV6-1 NA
CASSVAQGNTEAFF TGTGCCAGCAGCGTCGCACAGGGGAACACTGAAGCTTTCTTT TRBJ1-1 NA TRBV9 NA
CASSLDTGGGQPQHF TGTGCCAGCAGCTTGGATACAGGGGGCGGCCAGCCCCAGCATTTT TRBJ1-5 few TRBV5-5 TRBD1